This T cell receptor (beta chain) comes out of a study of molecular identifiers for immune sequencing clone quantification. TCRdb fed the PCR reads into MiXCR, producing one record per CDR3 protein. Of 88,000 or so distinct CDR3 sequences listed, about 21% were seen once; the top ten hold more than 1%. In its sample, this clonotype was seen many times. What it binds is not known. Trimming cost V 5 bases and J 6 bases, with 14 bases left between them. This CDR3 spans 13 amino acids. Per germline, CDR1 SGHTA and CDR2 FQGNSA. Broader study findings: Over 97% of effector molecules, but under 1% in naive cells, were held by clones with more than 20 RNA copies.

Sequencing was carried out using naive CD8+ T cells from blood, with Jurkat cell RNA spiked in. As for subset: FACS-sorted CD8+CD4-CCR7+CD45RA+ naive T cells. The sequence derives from a human donor in good health. Some libraries in this study had Jurkat cell RNA spiked in. The chain is built from TRBV7-2 and TRBJ2-7, with a possible D match to TRBD2 (6 bases). The CDR3 is CASSPYLGGEQYF. DNA of the CDR3: TGTGCCAGCAGCCCCTACCTGGGGGGCGAGCAGTACTTC.